The rows below give T cell receptor beta chains drawn from one sample of a study of T cells after somatic rescue of genetic block. Profiled with immunoSEQ multiplex PCR; TCRdb holds only in-frame clones, not every one. The sample carries roughly 71,000 clones, roughly 91% recorded once. Material for sequencing was peripheral blood mononuclear cells (PBMCs). The receptors stem from a man aged 25 to 40. CDR3s include the opening cysteine and the closing phenylalanine or tryptophan. D genes are given only for firm matches. The size entry is marked missing in some rows and otherwise reads once, few, many or a size class.

TRBJ1-1,TRBV10-3,15,.,.,TGTGCCATCAGTGATTCCCCAGGGGAGGGCACTGAAGCTTTCTTT,CAISDSPGEGTEAFF
TRBJ2-1,TRBV12-5,20,few,TRBD2,TGTGCTAGTGGTTTGGTAGTAGCGGGGGGGCTACTACAGTCCTACAATGAGCAGTTCTTC,CASGLVVAGGLLQSYNEQFF
TRBJ2-7,TRBV28,14,.,TRBD2,TGTGCCAGCATTGTAGCGGGAGTCGGCTACGAGCAGTACTTC,CASIVAGVGYEQYF
TRBJ1-5,TRBV28,14,.,.,TGTGCCAGCCGTAAGGGCGGCTCCAATCAGCCCCAGCATTTT,CASRKGGSNQPQHF
TRBJ1-4,TRBV27,14,.,.,TGTGCCAGCAGTTTGTGGGGCGATAATGAAAAACTGTTTTTT,CASSLWGDNEKLFF
TRBJ1-3,TRBV5-1,13,.,.,TGCGCCAGCAGCTTGGAACAGCGGAACACCATATATTTT,CASSLEQRNTIYF
TRBJ2-1,TRBV27,14,.,TRBD2,TGTGCCAGCCAGCTAGCGGGAGACTACAATGAGCAGTTCTTC,CASQLAGDYNEQFF
TRBJ2-5,TRBV7-7,15,once,.,TGTGCTAGCAGCTTAGTTGTAGGGGTACAAGAGACCCAGTACTTC,CASSLVVGVQETQYF
TRBJ2-7,TRBV5-1,16,.,.,TGCGCCAGCAGCTTGGAGTATTGGGACCGATCCTACGAGCAGTACTTC,CASSLEYWDRSYEQYF
TRBJ2-5,TRBV5-6,15,.,.,TGTGCCAGCAGCCAGGTCAGGACTATACAAGAGACCCAGTACTTC,CASSQVRTIQETQYF
TRBJ2-3,TRBV18,15,.,.,TGTGCCAGCTCGGTCGACCGGAGCCCCACAGATACGCAGTATTTT,CASSVDRSPTDTQYF
TRBJ1-2,TRBV5-1,15,.,.,TGCGCCAGCAGCTGGGAAGGACCGGAGGGCTATGGCTACACCTTC,CASSWEGPEGYGYTF
TRBJ1-6,TRBV28,17,.,TRBD1,TGTGCCAGCAGTTCAGGGGGCGTAGGGTCCTATAATTCACCCCTCCACTTT,CASSSGGVGSYNSPLHF
TRBJ2-5,TRBV2,14,.,.,TGTGCCAGCAGTGGGGACCTTCGCCAAGAGACCCAGTACTTC,CASSGDLRQETQYF
TRBJ2-1,TRBV19,17,.,.,TGTGCCAGTAGTCCCCGTTCCGGGCCGCCCTCCTACAATGAGCAGTTCTTC,CASSPRSGPPSYNEQFF
TRBJ2-1,TRBV11-2,15,.,.,TGTGCCAGCAGCCCGAGACAGATTTTAGGAGTAATCTCGTTCTTC,CASSPRQILGVISFF
TRBJ2-2,TRBV11-3,15,few,TRBD2,TGTGCCAGCAGCTTACGAAGCGGGGGCACCGGGGAGCTGTTTTTT,CASSLRSGGTGELFF
TRBJ2-3,TRBV9,16,.,.,TGTGCCAGCAGTGCCACGGGGCGGACTGGCACAGATACGCAGTATTTT,CASSATGRTGTDTQYF
TRBJ2-7,TRBV2,14,.,TRBD1,TGTGCCAGCACCCGCACAGGGGGATCCTACGAGCAGTACTTC,CASTRTGGSYEQYF
TRBJ1-1,TRBV2,14,few,.,TGTGCCAGCAGTACCCCGTGGGGGAACACTGAAGCTTTCTTT,CASSTPWGNTEAFF
TRBJ2-1,TRBV7-2,12,.,.,TGTGCCAGCAGCTTTGTCGACGATAAGCAGTTCTTC,CASSFVDDKQFF
TRBJ2-2,TRBV18,15,.,.,TGTGCCAGCTCGTTAAGTCCCAAGCCCACCGGGGAGCTGTTTTTT,CASSLSPKPTGELFF
TRBJ2-5,TRBV11-2,15,once,.,TGTGCCAGCAGCTCCGCCGGGGGGCGTGGAGAGACCCAGTACTTC,CASSSAGGRGETQYF
TRBJ2-2,TRBV5-1,14,.,.,TGCGCCAGCAGCTTGGCCCAGGTCGCCGGGGAGCTGTTTTTT,CASSLAQVAGELFF
TRBJ2-1,TRBV11-3,15,.,TRBD1,TGTGCCAGCAGCCCCGGGACAGGGGGTTACAATGAGCAGTTCTTC,CASSPGTGGYNEQFF
TRBJ1-5,TRBV7-2,14,.,.,TGTGCCAGCAGCCCCGGACAGACCAATCAGCCCCAGCATTTT,CASSPGQTNQPQHF
TRBJ2-5,TRBV4-1,14,.,TRBD2,TGCGCCAGCAGCCAGGGGACTAGTGGAGAGACCCAGTACTTC,CASSQGTSGETQYF
TRBJ1-6,TRBV5-1,13,.,.,TGCGCCAGCAGAGGAATAGCCAATTCACCCCTCCACTTT,CASRGIANSPLHF
TRBJ2-3,TRBV28,19,.,TRBD2,TGTGCCAGCAGTTTACCTCAACTGGGACTAGCGGAAGCCAGAAATACGCAGTATTTT,CASSLPQLGLAEARNTQYF
TRBJ1-4,TRBV18,19,.,TRBD1,TGTGCCAGCTCACCTCGTAGGGTGCAGGGGGCCTCGTCTAATGAAAAACTGTTTTTT,CASSPRRVQGASSNEKLFF
TRBJ1-1,TRBV19,13,once,.,TGTGCCAGCAGGGAAACATTAGGTGGTCGAGCTTTCTTT,CASRETLGGRAFF
TRBJ2-2,TRBV7-6,13,.,.,TGTGCCAGCAGCCCTGGACAGCCCGGGGAGCTGTTTTTT,CASSPGQPGELFF
TRBJ2-7,TRBV5-1,15,.,.,TGCGCCAGCAGCTTGGAAGGCAGTGGATTGGGGGAGCAGTACTTC,CASSLEGSGLGEQYF
TRBJ1-1,TRBV6-1,13,.,.,TGTGCCAGCAGTGAAACAATACTCACTGAAGCTTTCTTT,CASSETILTEAFF
TRBJ2-3,TRBV27,16,.,.,TGTGCCAGCAGTTCTGAAGGGTGGGGGAGCACAGATACGCAGTATTTT,CASSSEGWGSTDTQYF
TRBJ2-1,TRBV10-3,11,.,.,TGTGCCATCAGTGAGAGGAATGAGCAGTTCTTC,CAISERNEQFF
TRBJ2-3,TRBV5-1,13,.,TRBD1,TGCGCCAGCAGCGCACAGGGGACAGATACGCAGTATTTT,CASSAQGTDTQYF
TRBJ2-3,TRBV7-9,15,.,TRBD2,TGTGCCAGCAGCCCGAGACTAGCGGGCGAGGATACGCAGTATTTT,CASSPRLAGEDTQYF
TRBJ1-6,TRBV6-5,16,once,.,TGTGCCAGCAGTTACGAGAGGTCGGGGGCTGGCTCACCCCTCCACTTT,CASSYERSGAGSPLHF
TRBJ2-5,TRBV4-1,15,.,TRBD2,TGCGCCAGCAGCCTTGGGACTAGCGGGCGAGAGACCCAGTACTTC,CASSLGTSGRETQYF
TRBJ1-1,TRBV18,15,.,TRBD1,TGTGCCAGCTCACGGGACAGCTACATGAACACTGAAGCTTTCTTT,CASSRDSYMNTEAFF
TRBJ2-2,TRBV5-1,14,.,TRBD1,TGCGCCACGCGCGGACAGGCGAACACCGGGGAGCTGTTTTTT,CATRGQANTGELFF